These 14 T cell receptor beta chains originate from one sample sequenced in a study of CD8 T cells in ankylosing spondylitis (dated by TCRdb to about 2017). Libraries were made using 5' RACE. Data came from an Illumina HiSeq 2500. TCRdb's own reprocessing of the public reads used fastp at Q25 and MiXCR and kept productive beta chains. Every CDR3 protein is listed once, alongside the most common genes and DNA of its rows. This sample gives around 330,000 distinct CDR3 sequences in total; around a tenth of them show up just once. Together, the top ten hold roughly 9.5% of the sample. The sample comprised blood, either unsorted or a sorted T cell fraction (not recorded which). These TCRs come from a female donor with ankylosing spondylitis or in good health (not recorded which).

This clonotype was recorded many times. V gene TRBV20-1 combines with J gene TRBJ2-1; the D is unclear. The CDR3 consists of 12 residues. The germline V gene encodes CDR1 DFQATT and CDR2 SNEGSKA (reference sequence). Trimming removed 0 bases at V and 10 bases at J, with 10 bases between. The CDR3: CSARDVGREQFF. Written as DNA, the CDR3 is TGCAGTGCTAGAGATGTGGGCAGGGAGCAGTTCTTC.

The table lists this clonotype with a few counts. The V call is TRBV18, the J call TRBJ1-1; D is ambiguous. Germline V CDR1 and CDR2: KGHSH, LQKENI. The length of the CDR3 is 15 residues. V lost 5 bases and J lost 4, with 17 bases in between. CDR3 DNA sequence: TGTGCCAGCTCATCCCAGACGCGGGGAGCCACTGAAGCTTTCTTT. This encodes CASSSQTRGATEAFF.

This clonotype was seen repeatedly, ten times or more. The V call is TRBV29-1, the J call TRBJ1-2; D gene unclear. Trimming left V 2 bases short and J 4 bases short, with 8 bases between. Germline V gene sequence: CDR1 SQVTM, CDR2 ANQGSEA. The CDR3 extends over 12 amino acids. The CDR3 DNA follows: TGCAGCGTTGAATTTGACGCCTATGGCTACACCTTC. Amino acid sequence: CSVEFDAYGYTF.

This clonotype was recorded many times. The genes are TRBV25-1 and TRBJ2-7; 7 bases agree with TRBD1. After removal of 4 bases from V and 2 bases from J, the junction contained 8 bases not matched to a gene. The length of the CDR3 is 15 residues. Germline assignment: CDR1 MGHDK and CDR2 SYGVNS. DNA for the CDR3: TGTGCCAGCAGTGCCAGGACAGGTTTTACCTACGAGCAGTACTTC. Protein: CASSARTGFTYEQYF.

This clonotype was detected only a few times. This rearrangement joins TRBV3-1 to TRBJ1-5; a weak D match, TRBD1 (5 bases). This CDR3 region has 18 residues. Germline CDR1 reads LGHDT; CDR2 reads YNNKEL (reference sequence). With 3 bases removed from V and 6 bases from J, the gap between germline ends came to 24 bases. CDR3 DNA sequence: TGTGCCAGCAGCCAGGGGTTGGGGCCCAGAGGGCTTACTCAGCCCCAGCATTTT. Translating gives CASSQGLGPRGLTQPQHF.

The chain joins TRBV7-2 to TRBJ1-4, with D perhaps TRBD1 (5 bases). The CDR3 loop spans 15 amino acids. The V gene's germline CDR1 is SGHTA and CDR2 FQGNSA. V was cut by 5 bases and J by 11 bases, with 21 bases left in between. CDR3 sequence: CASSPTTVQSGKLFF. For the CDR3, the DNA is TGTGCCAGCAGCCCCACGACAGTCCAGAGTGGGAAACTGTTTTTT.

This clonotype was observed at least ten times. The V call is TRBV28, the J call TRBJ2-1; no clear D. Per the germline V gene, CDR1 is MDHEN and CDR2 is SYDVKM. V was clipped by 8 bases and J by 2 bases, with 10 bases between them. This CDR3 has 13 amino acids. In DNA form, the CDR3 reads TGTGCCAGCTCGACGGAAACCTACAATGAGCAGTTCTTC. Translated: CASSTETYNEQFF.

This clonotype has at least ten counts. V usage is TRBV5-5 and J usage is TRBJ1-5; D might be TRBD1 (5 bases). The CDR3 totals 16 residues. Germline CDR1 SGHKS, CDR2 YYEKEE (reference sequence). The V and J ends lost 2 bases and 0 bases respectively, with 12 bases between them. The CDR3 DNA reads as TGTGCCAGCAGCTTTGGGGGGGTACATAGCAATCAGCCCCAGCATTTT. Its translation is CASSFGGVHSNQPQHF.

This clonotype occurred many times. The CDR3 spells CSAEGTSGYNEQFF. CDR3 DNA: TGCAGTGCTGAAGGGACTAGTGGCTACAATGAGCAGTTCTTC. The chain carries TRBV20-1 and TRBJ2-1, with TRBD2 matching over 8 bases. This CDR3 has 14 amino acids. The J segment lost 3 bases and the V segment lost 5 bases, leaving 6 bases of the junction unmatched. Germline assignment: CDR1 DFQATT and CDR2 SNEGSKA (reference sequence).

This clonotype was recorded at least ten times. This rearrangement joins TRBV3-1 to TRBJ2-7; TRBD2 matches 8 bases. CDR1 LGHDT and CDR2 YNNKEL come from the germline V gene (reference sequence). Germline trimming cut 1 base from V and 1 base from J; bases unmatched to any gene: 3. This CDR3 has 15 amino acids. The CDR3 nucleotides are TGTGCCAGCAGCCAAGGGGCGGGGGGTTCCTACGAGCAGTACTTC. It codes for CASSQGAGGSYEQYF.

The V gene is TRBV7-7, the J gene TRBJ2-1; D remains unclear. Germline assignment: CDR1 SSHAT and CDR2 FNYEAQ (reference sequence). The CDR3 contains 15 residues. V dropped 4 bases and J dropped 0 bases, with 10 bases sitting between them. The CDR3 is CASSSHFVSYNEQFF. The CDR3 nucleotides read TGTGCCAGCAGCTCTCACTTCGTCTCCTACAATGAGCAGTTCTTC.

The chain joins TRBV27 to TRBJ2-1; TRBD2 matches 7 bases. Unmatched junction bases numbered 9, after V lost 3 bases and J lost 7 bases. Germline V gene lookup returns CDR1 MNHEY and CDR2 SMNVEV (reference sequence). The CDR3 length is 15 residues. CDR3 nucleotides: TGTGCCAGCAGTTTGCGGGAGTGGTCCGGGAATGAGCAGTTCTTC. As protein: CASSLREWSGNEQFF.

For the CDR3, the DNA is TGTGCCAGCAGCTTTTGGCGGGAGAAGGAGGAGCAGTTCTTC. It codes for CASSFWREKEEQFF. The chain has TRBV7-9 and TRBJ2-1, with 7 bases identical to TRBD2. The germline V gene encodes CDR1 SEHNR and CDR2 FQNEAQ (reference sequence). V gave up 3 bases and J gave up 10 bases; unmatched junction bases: 9. The CDR3 covers 14 residues.

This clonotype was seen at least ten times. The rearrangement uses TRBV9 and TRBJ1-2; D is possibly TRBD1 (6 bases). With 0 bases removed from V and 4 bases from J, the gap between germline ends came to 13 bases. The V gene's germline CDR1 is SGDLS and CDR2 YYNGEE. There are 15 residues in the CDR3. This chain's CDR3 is CASSVEPGTIYGYTF. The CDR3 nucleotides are TGTGCCAGCAGCGTAGAACCCGGGACAATCTATGGCTACACCTTC.